This TCR beta chain was profiled in a study of blood T cell repertoires in COVID-19. Study-wide context: Donors in the United States, Italy and Spain gave samples during acute or convalescent COVID-19. PBMCs, B-cell-depleted T cells, or T cells provided the cDNA or gDNA that made up the material.

This clone appeared a few times. Germline CDR1 MGHRA, CDR2 YSYEKL. V gave up 4 bases and J gave up 1 base; unmatched junction bases: 3. The CDR3 has 17 residues. Original processing notes: Cell counts per sample came from amplifying reference gene primers. Generated by immunoSEQ multiplex PCR, the TCRdb table keeps only in-frame clones and is missing some. V and J calls and clone size come straight from that table; D and trimming were deduced from the DNA. The sample lists about 150,000 clones; over 60% were seen once. The TCR comes from a man in his fifties or sixties with acute or convalescent COVID-19. The sequenced sample was peripheral blood. This chain connects TRBV4-1 to TRBJ2-2, with TRBD2 matching over 13 bases. CDR3 coding DNA: TGCGCCAGCAGCCTACTAGCGGGGGGGCGGAACACCGGGGAGCTGTTTTTT. Residues: CASSLLAGGRNTGELFF.